A selection of T cell receptor beta chains follows, all from one sample in a study of T-cell memory formation after mild COVID-19. TCRdb reprocessed the 5' RACE reads via MiXCR and lists one record per CDR3 protein. The profile shows under 700,000 distinct CDR3 sequences, roughly 22% of them singletons. Sequenced input: PBMCs or a T cell subset sorted from them (not recorded which). Source of these receptors: an adult woman who had mild COVID-19 (a few samples of this study predate the infection). Cell type and time point are not known. The CDR3 runs from the conserved cysteine through the conserved F or W. Fields, in order: J gene, V gene, CDR3 protein.

J: TRBJ2-5; V: TRBV5-1; CDR3: CASSPGGLAGETQYF
J: TRBJ1-5; V: TRBV7-2; CDR3: CASSLSVQGKPQHF
J: TRBJ2-1; V: TRBV14; CDR3: CASSQEEGGANNEQFF
J: TRBJ2-1; V: TRBV6-1; CDR3: CASSRTAPGASSYNEQFF
J: TRBJ2-1; V: TRBV5-6; CDR3: CASSSPQWGSYNEQFF
J: TRBJ1-2; V: TRBV15; CDR3: CATSRGFGGYGYTF
J: TRBJ2-6; V: TRBV10-3; CDR3: CAISGLAGASGDNVLTF
J: TRBJ2-7; V: TRBV7-9; CDR3: CASSFKGEGYEQYF
J: TRBJ2-7; V: TRBV5-1; CDR3: CASSLGWGSQYEQYF
J: TRBJ2-3; V: TRBV20-1; CDR3: CSASRGRGNTDTQYF
J: TRBJ2-1; V: TRBV5-6; CDR3: CASSIPSGGQRNEQFF
J: TRBJ2-2; V: TRBV15; CDR3: CATSRASDRATGELFF
J: TRBJ2-3; V: TRBV20-1; CDR3: CSARPPGAASTDTQYF
J: TRBJ2-5; V: TRBV19; CDR3: CATKETQYF
J: TRBJ1-2; V: TRBV20-1; CDR3: CSARPGAVLYGYTF
J: TRBJ1-1; V: TRBV6-2/TRBV6-3; CDR3: CASSSTTGTVNTEAFF
J: TRBJ2-3; V: TRBV28; CDR3: CASSFETSGRLHVTDTQYF
J: TRBJ1-1; V: TRBV29-1; CDR3: CSVDPRQGKNTEAFF
J: TRBJ2-1; V: TRBV12-3/TRBV12-4; CDR3: CASSLLAGMGEQFF
J: TRBJ2-1; V: TRBV2; CDR3: CASSRDRGDEQFF
J: TRBJ1-4; V: TRBV29-1; CDR3: CSVSGSSGGYEKLFF
J: TRBJ2-1; V: TRBV20-1; CDR3: CSATSTGSSYNEQFF
J: TRBJ2-3; V: TRBV7-3; CDR3: CASSPAGREWDTQYF
J: TRBJ2-1; V: TRBV4-1; CDR3: CASSHTMGGAFVVQFF
J: TRBJ2-3; V: TRBV13; CDR3: CASSPVEAGGPDTQYF
J: TRBJ2-7; V: TRBV5-1; CDR3: CASSPGIGDEQYF
J: TRBJ1-1; V: TRBV29-1; CDR3: CSVQSNMNTEAFF
J: TRBJ2-2; V: TRBV3-1; CDR3: CASSQEMGMNTGELFF
J: TRBJ2-5; V: TRBV12-3/TRBV12-4; CDR3: CASSLAYLVQTQYF
J: TRBJ2-7; V: TRBV12-3/TRBV12-4; CDR3: CASRPDSPYEQYF
J: TRBJ2-1; V: TRBV30; CDR3: CAWTIGLAGMYNEQFF
J: TRBJ2-7; V: TRBV7-2; CDR3: CASSGRPGLYEQYF
J: TRBJ1-5; V: TRBV7-2; CDR3: CASSLGRANSNQPQHF
J: TRBJ2-5; V: TRBV6-5; CDR3: CASRQGREETQYF
J: TRBJ2-7; V: TRBV4-1; CDR3: CASSTPGTSGDEQYF
J: TRBJ2-2; V: TRBV9; CDR3: CASSVLSGRNPGELFF
J: TRBJ2-3; V: TRBV5-1; CDR3: CASSFYGDLAGTDTQYF
J: TRBJ1-1; V: TRBV5-1; CDR3: CASGGGVGATEAFF